The clone carrying this T cell receptor (beta chain) was seen a handful of times. The sample belongs to a study of identical twins. Germline-derived CDR1 and CDR2 are GTSNPN and SVGIG (reference sequence). The V and J ends lost 1 base and 7 bases respectively, with 14 bases between them. The CDR3 runs to 15 residues. TCRdb used MiXCR to reprocess the 5' RACE reads, holding one entry per CDR3 protein. The sample lists around 1.7 million distinct CDR3 sequences, under 35% occurring once. The V call is TRBV30, the J call TRBJ1-6; tentatively, D is TRBD1 (6 bases). The origin of this receptor is a newborn girl in good health. The sample consisted of cord blood. CDR3 region: CAWSDLQGWNSPLHF. The CDR3 nucleotides read TGTGCCTGGAGTGACCTACAGGGTTGGAATTCACCCCTCCACTTT. Based on the CDR3 plus reference TRBV30 and TRBJ1-6, the full variable domain is SQTIHQWPATLVQPVGSPLSLECTVEGTSNPNLYWYRQAAGRGLQLLFYSVGIGQISSEVPQNLSASRPQDRQFILSSKKLLLSDSGFYLCAWSDLQGWNSPLHFGNGTRLTVT.